This T cell receptor beta chain came from a study of T cell repertoires in cytomegalovirus infection. For the study at large: CMV infection plus the matching HLA type was flagged by public TCR beta signatures.

Germline CDR1 and CDR2: SEHNR and FQNEAQ (reference sequence). This CDR3 has 15 residues. Trimming took 5 bases from V and 5 from J, leaving 18 bases between them. TCRdb independently ran MiXCR on the reads; one entry per CDR3 protein. The table lists about 310,000 distinct CDR3 sequences, about a sixth of them singletons, with about 12% in the top ten. The table lists this clonotype with many counts. As yet, its antigen is unknown. Overall study results and limits: In two of eight donors, the top clonotype was HLA-C-restricted CMV-specific. Carriers of CMV and the relevant HLA type were discriminated by public TCR beta frequency.

The gene calls are TRBV7-9 and TRBJ1-2; D unclear. Input material: PBMCs. This TCR came from a human donor in good health (CMV status not recorded). Some clones in this sample may be carry-over from other donors' samples. Here the CDR3 reads CASSLTRAGDYGYTF. The CDR3 DNA is TGTGCCAGCAGCCTAACCCGGGCAGGTGATTATGGCTACACCTTC.